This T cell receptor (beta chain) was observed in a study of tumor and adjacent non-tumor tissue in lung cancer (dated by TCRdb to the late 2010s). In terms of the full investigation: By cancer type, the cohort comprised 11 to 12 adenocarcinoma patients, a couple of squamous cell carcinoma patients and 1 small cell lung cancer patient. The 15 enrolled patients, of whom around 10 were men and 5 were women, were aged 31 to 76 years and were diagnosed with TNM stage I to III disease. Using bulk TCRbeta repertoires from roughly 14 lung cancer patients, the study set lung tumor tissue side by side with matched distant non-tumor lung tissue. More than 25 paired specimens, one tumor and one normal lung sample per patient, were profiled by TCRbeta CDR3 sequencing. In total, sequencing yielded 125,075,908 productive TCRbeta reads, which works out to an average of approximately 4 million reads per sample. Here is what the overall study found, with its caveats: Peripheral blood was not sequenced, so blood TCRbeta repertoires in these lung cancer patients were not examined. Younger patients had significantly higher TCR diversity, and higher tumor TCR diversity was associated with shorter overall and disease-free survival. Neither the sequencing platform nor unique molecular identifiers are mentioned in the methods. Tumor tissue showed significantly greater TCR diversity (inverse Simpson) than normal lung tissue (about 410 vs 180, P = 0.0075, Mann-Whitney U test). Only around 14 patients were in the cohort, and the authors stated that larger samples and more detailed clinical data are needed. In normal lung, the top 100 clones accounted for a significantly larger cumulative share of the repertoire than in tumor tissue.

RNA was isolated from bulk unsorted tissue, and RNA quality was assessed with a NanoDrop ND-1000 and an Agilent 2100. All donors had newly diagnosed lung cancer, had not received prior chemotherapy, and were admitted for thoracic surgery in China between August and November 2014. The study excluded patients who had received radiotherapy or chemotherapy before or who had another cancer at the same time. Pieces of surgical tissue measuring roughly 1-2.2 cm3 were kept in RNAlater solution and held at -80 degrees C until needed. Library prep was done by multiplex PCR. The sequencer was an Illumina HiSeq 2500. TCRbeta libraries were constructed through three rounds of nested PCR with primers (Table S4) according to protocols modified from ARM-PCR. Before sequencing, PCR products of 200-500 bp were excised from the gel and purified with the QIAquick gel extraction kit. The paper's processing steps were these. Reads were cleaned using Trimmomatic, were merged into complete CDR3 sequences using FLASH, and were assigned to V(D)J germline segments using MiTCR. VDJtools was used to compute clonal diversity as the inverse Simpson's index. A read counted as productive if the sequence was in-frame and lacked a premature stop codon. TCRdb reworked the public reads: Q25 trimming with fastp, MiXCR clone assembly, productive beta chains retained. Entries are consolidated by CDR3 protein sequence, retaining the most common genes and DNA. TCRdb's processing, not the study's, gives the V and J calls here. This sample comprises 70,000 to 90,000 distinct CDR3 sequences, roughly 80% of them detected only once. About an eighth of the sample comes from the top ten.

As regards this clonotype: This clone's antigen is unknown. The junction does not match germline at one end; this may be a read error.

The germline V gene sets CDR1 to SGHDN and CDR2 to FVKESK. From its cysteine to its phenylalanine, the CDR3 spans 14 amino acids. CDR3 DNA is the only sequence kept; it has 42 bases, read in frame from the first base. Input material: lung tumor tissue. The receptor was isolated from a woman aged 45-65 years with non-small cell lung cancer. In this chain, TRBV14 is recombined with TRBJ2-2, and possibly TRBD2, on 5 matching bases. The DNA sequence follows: TGTGCCAGCAGACGACTAACTAACACAGGGGAGCTGTTTTTT. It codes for CASRRLTNTGELFF.